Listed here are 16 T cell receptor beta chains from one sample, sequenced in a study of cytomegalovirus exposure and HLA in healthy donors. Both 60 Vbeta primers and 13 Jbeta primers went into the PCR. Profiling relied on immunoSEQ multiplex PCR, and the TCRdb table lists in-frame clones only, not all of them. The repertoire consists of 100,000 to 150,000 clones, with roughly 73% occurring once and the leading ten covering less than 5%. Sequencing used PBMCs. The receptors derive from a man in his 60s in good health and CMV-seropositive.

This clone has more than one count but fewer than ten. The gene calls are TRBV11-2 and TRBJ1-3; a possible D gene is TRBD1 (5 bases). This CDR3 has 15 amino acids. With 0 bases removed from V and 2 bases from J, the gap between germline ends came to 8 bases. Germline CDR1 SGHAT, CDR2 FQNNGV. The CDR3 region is CASSLDGAAGNTIYF. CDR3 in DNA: TGTGCCAGCAGCTTAGATGGGGCAGCTGGAAACACCATATATTTT. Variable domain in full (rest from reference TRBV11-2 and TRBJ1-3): EAGVAQSPRYKIIEKRQSVAFWCNPISGHATLYWYQQILGQGPKLLIQFQNNGVVDDSQLPKDRFSAERLKGVDSTLKIQPAKLEDSAVYLCASSLDGAAGNTIYFGEGSWLTVV.

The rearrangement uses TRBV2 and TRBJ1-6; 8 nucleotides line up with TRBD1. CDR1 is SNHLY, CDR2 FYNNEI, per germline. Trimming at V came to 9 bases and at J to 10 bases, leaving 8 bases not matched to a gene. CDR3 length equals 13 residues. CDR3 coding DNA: TGTGCCAGTCGGACAGGGATCGGGTCACCCCTCCACTTT. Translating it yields CASRTGIGSPLHF.

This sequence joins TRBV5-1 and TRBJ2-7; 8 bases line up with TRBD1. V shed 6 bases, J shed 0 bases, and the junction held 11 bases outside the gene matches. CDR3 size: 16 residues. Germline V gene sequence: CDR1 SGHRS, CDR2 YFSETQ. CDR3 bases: TGCGCCAGCACCGGGACAGGCGTGTTTAGCTCCTACGAGCAGTACTTC. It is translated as CASTGTGVFSSYEQYF.

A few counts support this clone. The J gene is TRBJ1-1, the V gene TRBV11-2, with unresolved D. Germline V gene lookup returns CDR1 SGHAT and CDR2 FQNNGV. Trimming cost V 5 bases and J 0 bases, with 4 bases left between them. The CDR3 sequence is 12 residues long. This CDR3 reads CASSLLNTEAFF. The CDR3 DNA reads TGTGCCAGCAGCCTTTTGAACACTGAAGCTTTCTTT.

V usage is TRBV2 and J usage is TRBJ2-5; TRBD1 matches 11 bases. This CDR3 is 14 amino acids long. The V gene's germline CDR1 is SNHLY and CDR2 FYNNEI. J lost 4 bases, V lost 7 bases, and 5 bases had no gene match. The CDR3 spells CASNGQGAGETQYF. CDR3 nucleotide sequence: TGTGCCAGCAACGGACAGGGGGCGGGAGAGACCCAGTACTTC. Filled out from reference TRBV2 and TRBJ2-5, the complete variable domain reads EPEVTQTPSHQVTQMGQEVILRCVPISNHLYFYWYRQILGQKVEFLVSFYNNEISEKSEIFDDQFSVERPDGSNFTLKIRSTKLEDSAMYFCASNGQGAGETQYFGPGTRLLVL.

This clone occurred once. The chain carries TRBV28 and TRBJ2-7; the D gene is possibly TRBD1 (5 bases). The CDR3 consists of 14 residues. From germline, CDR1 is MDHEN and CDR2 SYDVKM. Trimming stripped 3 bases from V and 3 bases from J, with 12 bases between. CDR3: CASSFRYDSYEQYF. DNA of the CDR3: TGTGCCAGCAGTTTCCGCTACGACAGCTACGAGCAGTACTTC.

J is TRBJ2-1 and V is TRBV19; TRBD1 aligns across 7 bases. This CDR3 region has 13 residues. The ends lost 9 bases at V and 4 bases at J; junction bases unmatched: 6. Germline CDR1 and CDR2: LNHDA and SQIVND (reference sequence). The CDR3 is CARAGTAYNEQFF. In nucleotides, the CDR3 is TGTGCCAGGGCCGGGACAGCTTACAATGAGCAGTTCTTC.

CDR3: CASSLQGRREETQYF. Written as DNA, the CDR3 is TGCGCCAGCAGCTTGCAGGGGCGCCGTGAAGAGACCCAGTACTTC. This rearrangement joins TRBV5-1 to TRBJ2-5; D may be TRBD1 (6 bases). The CDR3 totals 15 residues. The V gene's germline CDR1 is SGHRS and CDR2 YFSETQ. Deletions cut 1 base from V and 3 bases from J, with 13 bases between.

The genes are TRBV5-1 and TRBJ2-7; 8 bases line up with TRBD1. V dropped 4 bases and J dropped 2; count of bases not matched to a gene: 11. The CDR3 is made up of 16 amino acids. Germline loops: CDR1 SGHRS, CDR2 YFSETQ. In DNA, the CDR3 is TGCGCCAGCAGCACTAACCCGGGACAGGAGACCTACGAGCAGTACTTC. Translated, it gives CASSTNPGQETYEQYF.

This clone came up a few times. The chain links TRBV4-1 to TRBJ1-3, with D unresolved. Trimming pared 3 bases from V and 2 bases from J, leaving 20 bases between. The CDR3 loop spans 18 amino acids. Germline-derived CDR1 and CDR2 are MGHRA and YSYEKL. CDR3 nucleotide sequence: TGCGCCAGCAGCCACGACCTGGAGGGTTTAGGTCCTGGAAACACCATATATTTT. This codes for CASSHDLEGLGPGNTIYF.

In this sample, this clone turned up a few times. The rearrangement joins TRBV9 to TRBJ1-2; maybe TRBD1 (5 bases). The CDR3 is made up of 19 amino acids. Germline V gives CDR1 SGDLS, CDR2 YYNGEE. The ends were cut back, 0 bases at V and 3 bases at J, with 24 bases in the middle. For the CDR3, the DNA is TGTGCCAGCAGCGTAGGCCCCCAAGGATCGGGGGTTGAGGACTATGGCTACACCTTC. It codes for CASSVGPQGSGVEDYGYTF.

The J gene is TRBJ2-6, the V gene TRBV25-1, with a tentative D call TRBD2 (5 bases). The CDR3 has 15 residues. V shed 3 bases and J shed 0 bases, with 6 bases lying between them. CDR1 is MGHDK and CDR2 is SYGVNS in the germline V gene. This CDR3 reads CASSDAGSGANVLTF. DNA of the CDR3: TGTGCCAGCAGTGACGCGGGCTCTGGGGCCAACGTCCTGACTTTC. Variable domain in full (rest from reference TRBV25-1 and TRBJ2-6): EADIYQTPRYLVIGTGKKITLECSQTMGHDKMYWYQQDPGMELHLIHYSYGVNSTEKGDLSSESTVSRIRTEHFPLTLESARPSHTSQYLCASSDAGSGANVLTFGAGSRLTVL.

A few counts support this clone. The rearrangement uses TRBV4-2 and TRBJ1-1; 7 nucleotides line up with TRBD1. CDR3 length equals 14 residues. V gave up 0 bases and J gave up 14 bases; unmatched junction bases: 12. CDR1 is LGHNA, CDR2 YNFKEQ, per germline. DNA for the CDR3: TGTGCCAGCAGCCAAGATTTAAGGGGGCGCGAGGCATTCTTT. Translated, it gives CASSQDLRGREAFF.

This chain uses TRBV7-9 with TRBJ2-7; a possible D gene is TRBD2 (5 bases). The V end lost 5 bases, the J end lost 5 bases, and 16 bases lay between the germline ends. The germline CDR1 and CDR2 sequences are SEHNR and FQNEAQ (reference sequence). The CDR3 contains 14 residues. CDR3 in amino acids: CASSPRVALDEQYF. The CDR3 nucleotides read TGTGCCAGCAGCCCGAGGGTGGCCCTCGACGAGCAGTACTTC.

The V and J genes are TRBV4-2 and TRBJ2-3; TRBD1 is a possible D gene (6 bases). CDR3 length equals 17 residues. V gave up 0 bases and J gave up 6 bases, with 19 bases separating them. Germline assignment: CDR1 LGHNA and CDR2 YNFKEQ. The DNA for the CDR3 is TGTGCCAGCAGCCAAGACGCGGCGGCCACAGGGTCGGATACGCAGTATTTT. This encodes CASSQDAAATGSDTQYF.

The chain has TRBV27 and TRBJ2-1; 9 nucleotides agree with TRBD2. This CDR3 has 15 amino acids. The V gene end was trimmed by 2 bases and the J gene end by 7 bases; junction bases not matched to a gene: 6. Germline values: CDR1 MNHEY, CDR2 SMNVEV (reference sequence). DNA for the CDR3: TGTGCCAGCAGTTTAGCGGCGGGGGGGCTGAATGAGCAGTTCTTC. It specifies CASSLAAGGLNEQFF.